This T cell receptor (beta chain) was sequenced in a study of T cells after yellow fever vaccination. Study results and caveats: Detected again after the booster were most primary-vaccination clones, at approximately 95% CD4 and 70% to 90% CD8.

As concerns this clonotype: The antigen is unknown.

Template switching by 5'RACE produced TCR cDNA, adding a universal primer site and UMIs. TCRdb called the 5' RACE reads again in MiXCR, with one record for every CDR3 protein. The table lists approximately 550,000 distinct CDR3 sequences, approximately 13% of them singletons, with around 15% in the top ten. This CDR3 comprises 11 residues. The germline V gene has CDR1 DFQATT and CDR2 SNEGSKA (reference sequence). V lost 4 bases and J 5 bases, leaving 9 bases between the germline ends. The clonotype originates from a man aged 25 to 40 who received the YFV17D yellow fever vaccine. This sample comprised PBMCs, obtained on the day of the yellow fever booster vaccination. The V call is TRBV20-1, the J call TRBJ2-7; D may match TRBD1 or TRBD2 (5 bases each). The chain's CDR3 is CSATRGDEQYF. In nucleotides, the CDR3 is TGCAGTGCTACTAGGGGAGACGAGCAGTACTTC.